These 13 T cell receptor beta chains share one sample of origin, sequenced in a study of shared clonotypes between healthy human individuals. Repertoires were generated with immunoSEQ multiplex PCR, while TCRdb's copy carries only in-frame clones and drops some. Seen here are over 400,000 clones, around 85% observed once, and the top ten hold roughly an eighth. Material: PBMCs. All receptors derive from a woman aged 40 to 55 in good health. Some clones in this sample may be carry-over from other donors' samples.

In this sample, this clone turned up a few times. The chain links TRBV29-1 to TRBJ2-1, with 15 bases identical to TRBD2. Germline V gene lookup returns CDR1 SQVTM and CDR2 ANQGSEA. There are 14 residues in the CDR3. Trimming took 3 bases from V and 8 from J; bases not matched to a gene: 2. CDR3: CSVDGTSGRYEQFF. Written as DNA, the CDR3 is TGCAGCGTTGACGGGACTAGCGGGAGGTATGAGCAGTTCTTC.

In DNA, the CDR3 is TGCGCCAGCAGCTTGGAGGGTAATGGCTACACCTTC. Translating it yields CASSLEGNGYTF. The chain is built from TRBV5-1 and TRBJ1-2, with unresolved D. Trimming cost V 0 bases and J 6 bases, with 6 bases left between them. CDR1 is SGHRS and CDR2 is YFSETQ in the germline V gene. CDR3 length equals 12 residues.

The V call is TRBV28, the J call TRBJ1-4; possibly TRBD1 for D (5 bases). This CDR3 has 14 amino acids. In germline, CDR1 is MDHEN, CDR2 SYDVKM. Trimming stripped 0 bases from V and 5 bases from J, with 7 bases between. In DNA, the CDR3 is TGTGCCAGCAGTTTATGGGGGCCGAATGAAAAACTGTTTTTT. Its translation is CASSLWGPNEKLFF.

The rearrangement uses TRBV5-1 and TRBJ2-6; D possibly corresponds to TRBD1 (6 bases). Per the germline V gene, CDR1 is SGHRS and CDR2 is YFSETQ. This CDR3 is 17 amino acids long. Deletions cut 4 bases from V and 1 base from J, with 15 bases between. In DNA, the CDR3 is TGCGCCAGCAGCGTGGACGGCCAGGGGTCTGGGGCCAACGTCCTGACTTTC. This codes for CASSVDGQGSGANVLTF.

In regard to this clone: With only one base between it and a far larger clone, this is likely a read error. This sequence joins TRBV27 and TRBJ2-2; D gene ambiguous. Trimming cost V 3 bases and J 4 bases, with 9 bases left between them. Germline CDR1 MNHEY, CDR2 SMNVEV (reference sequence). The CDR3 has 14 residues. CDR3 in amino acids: CASSFSHSTGELFF. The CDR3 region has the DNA TGTGCCAGCAGTTTTTCGCACTCCACCGGGGAGCTGTTTTTT.

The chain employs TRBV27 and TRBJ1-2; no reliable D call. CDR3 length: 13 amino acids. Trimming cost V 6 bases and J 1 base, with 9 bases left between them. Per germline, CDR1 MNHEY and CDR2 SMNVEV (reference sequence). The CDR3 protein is CASSLASNYGYTF. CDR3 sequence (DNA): TGTGCCAGCAGCCTTGCAAGTAACTATGGCTACACCTTC.

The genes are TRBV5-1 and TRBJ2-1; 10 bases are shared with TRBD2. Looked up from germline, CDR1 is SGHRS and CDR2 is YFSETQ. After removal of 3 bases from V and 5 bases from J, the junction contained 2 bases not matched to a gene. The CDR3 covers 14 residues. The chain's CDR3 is CASSWGTSDNEQFF. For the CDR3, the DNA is TGCGCCAGCAGCTGGGGGACTAGCGACAATGAGCAGTTCTTC.

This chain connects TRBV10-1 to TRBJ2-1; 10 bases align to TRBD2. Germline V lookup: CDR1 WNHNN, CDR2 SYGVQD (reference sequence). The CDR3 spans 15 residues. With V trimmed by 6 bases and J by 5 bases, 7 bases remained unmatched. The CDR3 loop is CASRPGLASDNEQFF. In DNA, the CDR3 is TGCGCCAGCAGGCCGGGACTAGCGAGCGACAATGAGCAGTTCTTC.

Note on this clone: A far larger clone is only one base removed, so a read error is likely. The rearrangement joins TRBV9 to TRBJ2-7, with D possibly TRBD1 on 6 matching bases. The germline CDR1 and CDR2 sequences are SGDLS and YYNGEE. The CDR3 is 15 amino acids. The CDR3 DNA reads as TGTGCCGGCAGCGCCCAACAGGGACCAACCTACGAGCAGTACTTC. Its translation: CAGSAQQGPTYEQYF.

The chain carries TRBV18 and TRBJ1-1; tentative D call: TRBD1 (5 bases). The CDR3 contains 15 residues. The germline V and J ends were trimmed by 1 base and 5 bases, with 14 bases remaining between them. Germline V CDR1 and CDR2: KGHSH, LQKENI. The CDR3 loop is CASSPRAGPETEAFF. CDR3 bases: TGTGCCAGCTCACCACGCGCAGGGCCGGAGACTGAAGCTTTCTTT.

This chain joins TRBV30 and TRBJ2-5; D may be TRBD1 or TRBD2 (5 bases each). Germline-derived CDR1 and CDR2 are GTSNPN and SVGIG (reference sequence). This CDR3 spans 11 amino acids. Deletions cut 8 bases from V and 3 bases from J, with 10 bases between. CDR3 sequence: CAGRGKETQYF. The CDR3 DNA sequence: TGTGCCGGACGGGGCAAAGAGACCCAGTACTTC.

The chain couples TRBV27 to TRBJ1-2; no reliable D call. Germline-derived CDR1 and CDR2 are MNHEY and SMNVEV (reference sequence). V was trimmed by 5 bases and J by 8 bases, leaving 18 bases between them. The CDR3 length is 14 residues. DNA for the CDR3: TGTGCCAGCAGTAAAGCCGGGCCAGCTTCGGGCTACACCTTC. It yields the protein CASSKAGPASGYTF.

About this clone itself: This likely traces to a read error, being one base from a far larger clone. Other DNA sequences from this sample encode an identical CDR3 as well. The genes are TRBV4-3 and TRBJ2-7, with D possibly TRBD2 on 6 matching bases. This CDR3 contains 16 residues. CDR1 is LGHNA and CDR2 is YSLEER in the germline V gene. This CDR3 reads CSSSQGLSGLRAEQYF. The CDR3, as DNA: TGCTCCAGCAGCCAGGGATTATCGGGACTCCGGGCCGAGCAGTACTTC.